This T cell receptor beta chain emerged from a study of shared clonotypes between healthy human individuals. Study at large: The study used three CD4 naive, three CD4 memory, two CD8 naive and one CD8 memory plate per donor.

Trimming took 5 bases from V and 1 from J, leaving 11 bases between them. Germline V gene lookup returns CDR1 SEHNR and CDR2 FQNEAQ (reference sequence). The CDR3 has 14 residues. Investigators spread the genomic DNA of each subset evenly over several immunoSEQ plates. The data were produced by immunoSEQ multiplex PCR, yet TCRdb's version contains in-frame clones alone and is incomplete. The table includes hundreds of thousands of clones, around four fifths detected once. The study enrolled healthy HIV-negative adults without recent acute infections or vaccinations as donors. This clone was seen a few times. Its antigen is not identified. Study-wide results and limits: Though the depth was large, rarefaction showed that sorted-subset sequencing was incomplete.

Sequenced input: memory CD4+ T cells sorted from blood. The subset here: CD45RA-negative fraction. The rearrangement links TRBV7-9 to TRBJ1-1, with a tentative D call TRBD1 (6 bases). The clonotype comes from a woman in her 30s in good health. CDR3 region: CASSQGGKNTEAFF. CDR3 nucleotide sequence: TGTGCCAGCAGCCAAGGGGGGAAGAACACTGAAGCTTTCTTT. Variable domain in full (rest from reference TRBV7-9 and TRBJ1-1): DTGVSQNPRHKITKRGQNVTFRCDPISEHNRLYWYRQTLGQGPEFLTYFQNEAQLEKSRLLSDRFSAERPKGSFSTLEIQRTEQGDSAMYLCASSQGGKNTEAFFGQGTRLTVV.